A selection of T cell receptor beta chains follows, all from one sample in a study of shared clonotypes between healthy human individuals. The method was immunoSEQ multiplex PCR; TCRdb's version includes in-frame clones alone and lacks a portion of them. The sample lists about 600,000 clones, approximately 97% seen once, with around 0.058% in the top ten. The sequencing sample was made of naive CD4+ T cells sorted from blood. These receptors originate from a woman younger than 45 in good health. Each CDR3 is given with its conserved first and last residue. The D gene is left open where the match is weak.

d_call | j_call | v_call | cdr3_aa
. | TRBJ2-2 | TRBV5-1 | CASSFVTNTGELFF
. | TRBJ2-4 | TRBV11-2 | CASSLVMGQNIQYF
. | . | TRBV5-8 | CASSLAAGQGSLEQYF
. | TRBJ1-5 | TRBV28 | CASRSEDRRGDQPQHF
TRBD1 | TRBJ1-3 | TRBV19 | CASSGQAEAGNTIYF
. | TRBJ1-5 | TRBV15 | CATAPILSQPQHF
. | TRBJ2-7 | TRBV9 | CASSLRELAYEQYF
TRBD1 | TRBJ2-7 | TRBV18 | CASSQSAQGVNSYEQYF
TRBD1 | TRBJ2-7 | TRBV10-3 | CAISDGPGQAPYEQYF
. | TRBJ2-7 | TRBV18 | CASSPAGTLPYEQYF
. | TRBJ1-3 | TRBV19 | CASSLTDRYYSGNTIYF
. | TRBJ2-1 | TRBV6-6 | CASSFSGNYNEQFF
TRBD2 | TRBJ2-1 | TRBV19 | CASKLAGRNEQFF
. | TRBJ2-2 | TRBV11-2 | CAGQWGTGELFF
. | TRBJ1-1 | TRBV28 | CASSLTGPSMNTEAFF
TRBD2 | TRBJ2-7 | TRBV11-2 | CASSFTAGYSYEQYF
TRBD1 | TRBJ2-5 | TRBV7-3 | CASSRGTGVRETQYF
TRBD1 | TRBJ2-2 | TRBV9 | CASSVGTGGLGTGELFF
. | TRBJ1-1 | TRBV23-1 | CASSGEGAIGAFF
. | TRBJ2-7 | TRBV11-3 | CASSPTPGSYEQYF
. | TRBJ2-4 | TRBV7-2 | CASSFSVGAQGNIQYF
TRBD1 | TRBJ2-5 | TRBV6-6 | CASRVTGDTETQYF